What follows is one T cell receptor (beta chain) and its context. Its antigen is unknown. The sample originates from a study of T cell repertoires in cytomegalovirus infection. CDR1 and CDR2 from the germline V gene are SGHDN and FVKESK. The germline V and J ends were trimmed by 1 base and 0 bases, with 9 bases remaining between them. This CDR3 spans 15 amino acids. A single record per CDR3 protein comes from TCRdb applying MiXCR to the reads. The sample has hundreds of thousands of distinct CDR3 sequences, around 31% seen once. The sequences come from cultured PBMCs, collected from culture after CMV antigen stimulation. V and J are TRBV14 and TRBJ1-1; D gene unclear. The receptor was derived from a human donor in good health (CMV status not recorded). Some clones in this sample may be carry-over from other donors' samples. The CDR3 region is CASSQALGMNTEAFF. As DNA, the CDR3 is TGTGCCAGCAGCCAAGCTTTGGGAATGAACACTGAAGCTTTCTTT.